Below, 30 T cell receptor beta chains from the same sample are listed, as sequenced in a study of relationships among human T cell subsets. TCR alpha and beta CDR3s were amplified from mRNA by semiquantitative ARM-PCR. ARM-PCR used tagged nested gene-specific primers, then communal superprimers for exponential amplification. MiXCR, applied by TCRdb to the multiplex PCR reads, yields one record per CDR3 protein. The sample lists about 5,000 distinct CDR3 sequences; around two thirds were seen once. The CD8+ T cells came from negative anti-CD4 multisort bead selection followed by positive anti-CD8 selection. The sample taken for sequencing was CD8+ T cells sorted from blood. These receptors came from a man between 40 and 49 years old in good health.

This clonotype was picked up a small number of times. V and J are TRBV27 and TRBJ2-1; tentative D call: TRBD2 (5 bases). With 5 bases removed from V and 1 base from J, the gap between germline ends came to 9 bases. Germline CDR1 and CDR2: MNHEY and SMNVEV (reference sequence). The CDR3 runs to 14 residues. The CDR3, as DNA: TGTGCCAGCAGTCCAAGCGGTTCCTACAATGAGCAGTTCTTC. Residues: CASSPSGSYNEQFF.

The chain is built from TRBV11-2 and TRBJ2-2, with D perhaps assigned TRBD1 or TRBD2 (5 bases each). V shed 10 bases and J shed 4 bases, with 16 bases lying between them. The germline gives CDR1 SGHAT, CDR2 FQNNGV. The CDR3 loop spans 14 amino acids. The CDR3 loop is CATPGPISTGELFF. CDR3 nucleotide sequence: TGTGCCACCCCGGGACCAATAAGCACCGGGGAGCTGTTTTTT.

This sequence joins TRBV6-5 and TRBJ2-1; D might be TRBD1 (6 bases). Germline V CDR1 and CDR2: MNHEY, SVGAGI. V was cut by 5 bases and J by 10 bases, with 9 bases left in between. This CDR3 comprises 11 residues. CDR3 protein: CASSLDREQFF. CDR3 DNA sequence: TGTGCCAGCAGTCTGGACAGAGAGCAGTTCTTC.

V usage is TRBV19 and J usage is TRBJ1-1; tentatively, D is TRBD1 (5 bases). Germline-derived CDR1 and CDR2 are LNHDA and SQIVND (reference sequence). Trimming left V 9 bases short and J 0 bases short, with 11 bases between. The CDR3 has 13 amino acids. DNA of the CDR3: TGTGCCAGCAGGGACGAGATGAACACTGAAGCTTTCTTT. Amino acids: CASRDEMNTEAFF. Full variable domain (outside the CDR3, taken from reference TRBV19 and TRBJ1-1): DGGITQSPKYLFRKEGQNVTLSCEQNLNHDAMYWYRQDPGQGLRLIYYSQIVNDFQKGDIAEGYSVSREKKESFPLTVTSAQKNPTAFYLCASRDEMNTEAFFGQGTRLTVV.

The genes are TRBV6-1 and TRBJ1-1; D is undetermined. Per germline, CDR1 MNHNS and CDR2 SASEGT. The germline V and J ends were trimmed by 1 base and 0 bases, with 6 bases remaining between them. The CDR3 sequence is 14 residues long. The CDR3 bases are TGTGCCAGCAGTGAAGTAGCCTTGAACACTGAAGCTTTCTTT. It is translated as CASSEVALNTEAFF.

The genes are TRBV14 and TRBJ1-5; D not certain. CDR3 length: 13 residues. The V end lost 1 base, the J end lost 3 bases, and 4 bases lay between the germline ends. In germline, CDR1 is SGHDN, CDR2 FVKESK. CDR3 region: CASSQAINQPQHF. Here the CDR3 DNA reads TGTGCCAGCAGCCAAGCCATCAATCAGCCCCAGCATTTT.

A single count supports this clonotype. V and J are TRBV7-9 and TRBJ2-5, with D tentatively TRBD1 (5 bases). V lost 2 bases, J lost 4 bases, and 17 bases lay in between. This CDR3 spans 16 amino acids. Germline V lookup: CDR1 SEHNR, CDR2 FQNEAQ (reference sequence). This CDR3 is CASSLNSGRAGETQYF. For the CDR3, the DNA is TGTGCCAGCAGCTTAAACTCCGGCAGGGCCGGAGAGACCCAGTACTTC.

Only a few counts were recorded for this clonotype. V and J are TRBV2 and TRBJ2-1; D is possibly TRBD1 (6 bases). The germline V gene encodes CDR1 SNHLY and CDR2 FYNNEI. V was shortened by 7 bases and J by 7 bases, with 11 bases between the two germline ends. This CDR3 is built from 12 residues. CDR3 bases: TGTGCCAGCAACGACAGGAGTAATGAGCAGTTCTTC. Translation: CASNDRSNEQFF. The full variable domain, its missing parts supplied by reference TRBV2 and TRBJ2-1, is EPEVTQTPSHQVTQMGQEVILRCVPISNHLYFYWYRQILGQKVEFLVSFYNNEISEKSEIFDDQFSVERPDGSNFTLKIRSTKLEDSAMYFCASNDRSNEQFFGPGTRLTVL.

Here the CDR3 reads CSVDPLRGASTDTQYF. The CDR3 DNA reads as TGCAGCGTTGACCCACTACGGGGGGCATCCACAGATACGCAGTATTTT. This chain connects TRBV29-1 to TRBJ2-3, with D possibly TRBD2 on 7 matching bases. The CDR3 is 16 amino acids. The germline gives CDR1 SQVTM, CDR2 ANQGSEA. The V gene lost 3 bases and the J gene lost 2 bases, with 18 bases spanning the gap.

Turning to this clonotype: This likely comes from a read error, as the CDR3 has no conserved phenylalanine or tryptophan at its end. This rearrangement joins TRBV24-1 to TRBJ1-5; D not certain. Germline CDR1 is KGHDR and CDR2 is SFDVKD. CDR3 length: 12 amino acids. The ends were cut back, 2 bases at V and 9 bases at J, with 7 bases in the middle. This CDR3 reads CATSDSAWPQHV. CDR3 sequence (DNA): TGTGCCACCAGTGATTCCGCCTGGCCCCAGCATGTT.

V usage is TRBV7-3 and J usage is TRBJ2-3; perhaps TRBD2 as D (5 bases). The CDR3 runs to 14 residues. Trimming stripped 5 bases from V and 5 bases from J, with 14 bases between. Per germline, CDR1 SGHTA and CDR2 FQGTGA. The CDR3 loop reads CASSLMGSQDTQYF. The CDR3 bases are TGTGCCAGCAGCCTAATGGGGAGTCAAGATACGCAGTATTTT.

This sequence joins TRBV29-1 and TRBJ2-1; 10 nucleotides match TRBD2. The V gene end was trimmed by 5 bases and the J gene end by 2 bases; junction bases not matched to a gene: 9. The CDR3 extends over 16 amino acids. Per germline, CDR1 SQVTM and CDR2 ANQGSEA. CDR3 loop: CSVLLISGRTYNEQFF. As DNA, the CDR3 is TGCAGCGTTCTCCTTATTAGCGGGAGGACCTACAATGAGCAGTTCTTC.

The chain joins TRBV6-5 to TRBJ1-4; D gene uncertain. Germline V lookup: CDR1 MNHEY, CDR2 SVGAGI. With 1 base removed from V and 2 bases from J, the gap between germline ends came to 5 bases. The CDR3 extends over 14 amino acids. The CDR3, as DNA: TGTGCCAGCAGTTACTTGGGGACTAATGAAAAACTGTTTTTT. It yields the protein CASSYLGTNEKLFF.

V and J are TRBV20-1 and TRBJ2-7; maybe TRBD1 (5 bases). Trimming left V 2 bases short and J 6 bases short, with 11 bases between. The length of the CDR3 is 12 residues. Germline V gives CDR1 DFQATT, CDR2 SNEGSKA (reference sequence). This CDR3 reads CSARTGLSEQYF. Written as DNA, the CDR3 is TGCAGTGCTAGAACAGGCCTTAGCGAGCAGTACTTC.

This chain joins TRBV11-3 and TRBJ2-3; 7 nucleotides line up with TRBD1. V lost 5 bases and J lost 12; bases outside the gene matches: 11. The CDR3 has 13 amino acids. Germline V gene data show CDR1 as SGHNT and CDR2 as YENEEA. The CDR3 nucleotides are TGTGCCAGCAGCCACCCAACAGGGGACGTACAGTATTTT. It translates to CASSHPTGDVQYF.

This clonotype was seen a handful of times. V usage is TRBV5-1 and J usage is TRBJ2-3; D perhaps matches TRBD1 (6 bases). CDR1 SGHRS and CDR2 YFSETQ come from the germline V gene. There are 16 residues in the CDR3. The germline V and J ends were trimmed by 4 bases and 4 bases, with 19 bases remaining between them. The CDR3 loop reads CASSLGTGRRADTQYF. CDR3 coding DNA: TGCGCCAGCAGCCTTGGAACAGGGCGCCGGGCAGATACGCAGTATTTT.

The chain recombines TRBV25-1 with TRBJ2-3; D uncertain. Trimming pared 4 bases from V and 4 bases from J, leaving 12 bases between. This CDR3 is built from 14 residues. CDR1 is MGHDK and CDR2 is SYGVNS in the germline V gene. Here the CDR3 DNA reads TGTGCCAGCAGTGGTTTGGGATTGCCAGATACGCAGTATTTT. Residues: CASSGLGLPDTQYF.

The chain joins TRBV30 to TRBJ2-1; 14 bases align to TRBD2. J lost 6 bases, V lost 1 base, and 8 bases had no gene match. The CDR3 runs to 17 residues. Germline V gene lookup returns CDR1 GTSNPN and CDR2 SVGIG (reference sequence). The CDR3 is CAWSAGLAGGVGNEQFF. The CDR3 DNA sequence: TGTGCCTGGAGTGCAGGACTAGCGGGGGGTGTGGGCAATGAGCAGTTCTTC.

CDR3 sequence reads: CAIMGLPGEQFF. CDR3 nucleotides: TGTGCCATCATGGGACTCCCGGGTGAGCAGTTCTTC. The V gene is TRBV10-3, the J gene TRBJ2-1, with D maybe TRBD2 (6 bases). Looked up from germline, CDR1 is ENHRY and CDR2 is SYGVKD. This CDR3 is built from 12 residues. V was pared by 7 bases and J by 9 bases, with 13 bases between.

The chain combines TRBV11-3 with TRBJ2-3; D possibly corresponds to TRBD1 (5 bases). Trimming took 2 bases from V and 0 from J, leaving 6 bases between them. Germline V gene lookup returns CDR1 SGHNT and CDR2 YENEEA. The CDR3 contains 14 residues. The CDR3 sequence: CASSLRGSTDTQYF. In DNA form, the CDR3 reads TGTGCCAGCAGCTTAAGGGGTAGCACAGATACGCAGTATTTT. The variable domain in full, completed from reference TRBV11-3 and TRBJ2-3, reads EAGVVQSPRYKIIEKKQPVAFWCNPISGHNTLYWYLQNLGQGPELLIRYENEEAVDDSQLPKDRFSAERLKGVDSTLKIQPAELGDSAVYLCASSLRGSTDTQYFGPGTRLTVL.

The V call is TRBV12-3 or TRBV12-4, the J call TRBJ2-1; D perhaps matches TRBD2 (6 bases). This CDR3 comprises 16 residues. V was cut by 2 bases and J by 0 bases, with 11 bases left in between. The CDR3, as DNA: TGTGCCAGCAGTTTAATAGCGGCGAGCTCCTACAATGAGCAGTTCTTC. This translates into CASSLIAASSYNEQFF.

Only a few counts were recorded for this clonotype. The chain uses TRBV6-5 and TRBJ2-1; D call uncertain. The CDR3 spans 15 residues. From germline, CDR1 is MNHEY and CDR2 SVGAGI. V was pared by 2 bases and J by 2 bases, with 10 bases between. The DNA for the CDR3 is TGTGCCAGCAGTTACACCGCCTCCACCTACAATGAGCAGTTCTTC. Protein product: CASSYTASTYNEQFF.

The V call is TRBV2, the J call TRBJ1-2; D ambiguous. The CDR3 is made up of 13 amino acids. From germline, CDR1 is SNHLY and CDR2 FYNNEI. The germline V and J ends were trimmed by 2 bases and 4 bases, with 8 bases remaining between them. CDR3 in amino acids: CASSEPGAYGYTF. CDR3 DNA: TGTGCCAGCAGTGAACCGGGAGCCTATGGCTACACCTTC.

The J gene is TRBJ2-3, the V gene TRBV12-3 or TRBV12-4; D ambiguous. This CDR3 comprises 12 residues. The V end lost 7 bases, the J end lost 3 bases, and 8 bases lay between the germline ends. The CDR3 region is CASIRTTDTQYF. The CDR3 region has the DNA TGTGCCAGCATCCGCACTACAGATACGCAGTATTTT.

This clonotype was counted between two and nine times. The chain joins TRBV5-6 to TRBJ2-7; tentatively, D is TRBD2 (6 bases). Trimming left V 0 bases short and J 4 bases short, with 11 bases between. CDR1 and CDR2 (germline): SGHDT, YYEEEE. There are 14 residues in the CDR3. CDR3 bases: TGTGCCAGCAGCTTGGGCGGGGATGGGTACGAGCAGTACTTC. It specifies CASSLGGDGYEQYF. The full variable domain, rest sourced from reference TRBV5-6 and TRBJ2-7, is DAGVTQSPTHLIKTRGQQVTLRCSPKSGHDTVSWYQQALGQGPQFIFQYYEEEERQRGNFPDRFSGHQFPNYSSELNVNALLLGDSALYLCASSLGGDGYEQYFGPGTRLTVT.

The chain uses TRBV7-9 and TRBJ2-7; weak D call: TRBD1 (5 bases). Matching the DNA end better, TRBJ2-5 makes the J call doubtful. CDR1 is SEHNR, CDR2 FQNEAQ, per germline (reference sequence). There are 14 residues in the CDR3. The CDR3 sequence is CASRPTGYRETQYF. For the CDR3, the DNA is TGTGCCAGCAGACCCACAGGTTATCGAGAGACCCAGTACTTC.

By share of the sample, this clonotype is medium-sized. The genes are TRBV28 and TRBJ2-7; 8 bases fit TRBD2. The ends lost 10 bases at V and 1 base at J; junction bases unmatched: 12. The CDR3 extends over 15 amino acids. From germline, CDR1 is MDHEN and CDR2 SYDVKM. This chain's CDR3 is CATWGLGPISYEQYF. In DNA, the CDR3 is TGTGCCACCTGGGGACTAGGACCCATATCCTACGAGCAGTACTTC.

This clonotype has more than one count but fewer than ten. The V gene is TRBV13, the J gene TRBJ2-7, with D possibly being TRBD1 (6 bases). This CDR3 contains 14 residues. Trimming shortened V by 5 bases and J by 2 bases, and 13 bases separated the two germline ends. Looked up from germline, CDR1 is PRHDT and CDR2 is FYEKMQ (reference sequence). This CDR3 reads CASSVRDIAYEQYF. The CDR3 region has the DNA TGTGCCAGCAGCGTCCGGGACATAGCCTACGAGCAGTACTTC.

The sample holds a few counts of this clonotype. This chain uses TRBV20-1 with TRBJ1-2; no definite D call. The ends were cut back, 0 bases at V and 4 bases at J, with 3 bases in the middle. Germline CDR1 is DFQATT and CDR2 is SNEGSKA (reference sequence). This CDR3 has 11 amino acids. The CDR3 DNA follows: TGCAGTGCTAGAGATCCCTATGGCTACACCTTC. Its protein is CSARDPYGYTF.

The V gene is TRBV18, the J gene TRBJ2-1; either TRBD1 or TRBD2 may fit D (7 bases each). Germline V lookup: CDR1 KGHSH, CDR2 LQKENI. CDR3 length: 16 residues. The V end was cut by 1 base, the J end by 5 bases, with 15 bases between. CDR3 protein: CASSPLGSGTDNEQFF. Here the CDR3 DNA reads TGTGCCAGCTCACCACTAGGGAGCGGGACAGACAATGAGCAGTTCTTC.